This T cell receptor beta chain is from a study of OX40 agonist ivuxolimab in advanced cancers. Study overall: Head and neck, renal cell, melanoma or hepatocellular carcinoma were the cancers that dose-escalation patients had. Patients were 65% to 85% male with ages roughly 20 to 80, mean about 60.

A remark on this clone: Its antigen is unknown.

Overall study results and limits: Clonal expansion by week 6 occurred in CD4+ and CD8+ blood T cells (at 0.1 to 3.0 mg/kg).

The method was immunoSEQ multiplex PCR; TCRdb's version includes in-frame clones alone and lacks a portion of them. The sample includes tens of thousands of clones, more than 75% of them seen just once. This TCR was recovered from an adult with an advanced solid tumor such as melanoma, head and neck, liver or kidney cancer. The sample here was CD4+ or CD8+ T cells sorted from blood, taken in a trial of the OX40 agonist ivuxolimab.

This CDR3 reads CATISEFSYNEQFF. Here the CDR3 DNA reads TGTGCCACCATCTCCGAGTTCTCCTACAATGAGCAGTTCTTC. This chain links TRBV21-1 with TRBJ2-1; the table calls TRBD2, which could not be checked here. TRBV21-1 is a listed pseudogene. The CDR3 consists of 14 residues.